The TCR beta chain described here comes from a study of Ad26.COV2.S vaccination and SARS-CoV-2 variants. In the study overall: A COV1001 Ad26.COV2.S trial-arm participant provided the sample. The vaccine Ad26.COV2.S was put into the muscle once, or twice with 56 days between. The study, taken as a whole, reports: Total responses of T cells may have been underestimated by the analyses of TCR breadth and depth. The study found higher spike-specific TCR breadth in vaccine than placebo recipients.

This CDR3 is built from 13 residues. Trimming pared 2 bases from V and 2 bases from J, leaving 6 bases between. Germline CDR1 MNHEY, CDR2 SMNVEV (reference sequence). As for this clone: What it recognizes is unknown.

The protocol was immunoSEQ multiplex PCR, while the TCRdb copy is restricted to in-frame clones and leaves out a portion. The table includes roughly 510,000 clones, 70% to 90% detected once. Treatment indicated: 15 to 20 received Ad26.COV2.S at low or high dose, single or two shots; about 5 received placebo; per-sample allocation not given. Sampling happened 63 days after the first vaccine or placebo injection. This chain uses TRBV27 with TRBJ1-1; possibly TRBD1 for D (5 bases). The receptor was derived from a person between 18 and 65 years old who received the Ad26.COV2.S COVID-19 vaccine or a placebo. The sample was peripheral blood, taken in a trial of Ad26.COV2.S vaccine versus placebo. The CDR3 DNA is TGTGCCAGCAGTTTAGGGGGTAACACTGAAGCTTTCTTT. Amino acids: CASSLGGNTEAFF.